What follows are 7 T cell receptor beta chains derived from one specimen sequenced in a study of tumor-infiltrating lymphocytes in localized non-small cell lung cancer. Measured with immunoSEQ multiplex PCR; TCRdb has only the in-frame clones, and not every one. The sample records around 15,000 clones, about 42% being singletons. Input material: lung tumor tissue. All receptors come from a human donor with non-small cell lung cancer.

This chain connects TRBV19 to TRBJ1-2; D is uncertain. This CDR3 is built from 11 residues. The ends were cut back, 3 bases at V and 8 bases at J, with 7 bases in the middle. The V gene's germline CDR1 is LNHDA and CDR2 SQIVND (reference sequence). CDR3 amino acids: CASSIKKGYTF. The CDR3 bases are TGTGCCAGTAGTATTAAGAAAGGCTACACCTTC.

The chain carries TRBV4-1 and TRBJ2-7; D is possibly TRBD1 (5 bases). V lost 1 base to trimming and J lost 6 bases, with 7 bases between them. This CDR3 has 12 residues. Germline values: CDR1 MGHRA, CDR2 YSYEKL. The CDR3 loop is CASSQGGGEQYF. DNA for the CDR3: TGCGCCAGCAGCCAAGGGGGCGGCGAGCAGTACTTC.

This clone is medium-sized in the sample. The gene calls are TRBV10-2 and TRBJ2-1, with 7 bases identical to TRBD1. This CDR3 has 14 residues. V was clipped by 3 bases and J by 7 bases; unmatched bases: 6. CDR1 and CDR2 (germline): WSHSY, SAAADI. DNA of the CDR3: TGCGCCAGCAGTGACGGACAGGATGGGAATGAGCAGTTCTTC. Its translation is CASSDGQDGNEQFF.

This clone was detected a few times. The chain recombines TRBV11-2 with TRBJ1-1; the D gene is possibly TRBD1 (5 bases). Trimming removed 5 bases from V and 0 bases from J, with 7 bases in between. Germline V gene sequence: CDR1 SGHAT, CDR2 FQNNGV. The CDR3 is 13 residues long. CDR3 in DNA: TGTGCCAGCAGCGAGACAGTGAACACTGAAGCTTTCTTT. Encoded protein: CASSETVNTEAFF. The full variable domain, its missing parts supplied by reference TRBV11-2 and TRBJ1-1, is EAGVAQSPRYKIIEKRQSVAFWCNPISGHATLYWYQQILGQGPKLLIQFQNNGVVDDSQLPKDRFSAERLKGVDSTLKIQPAKLEDSAVYLCASSETVNTEAFFGQGTRLTVV.

This clone is judged medium-sized (0.01 to 0.1%). The germline gene is not matched at one end of the junction; a read error may be the cause. V gene TRBV7-2 combines with J gene TRBJ2-2; 7 bases map to TRBD1. Germline lookup yields CDR1 SGHTA and CDR2 FQGNSA. CDR3 length: 15 residues. The CDR3 nucleotides read TGTGCCAGCAGCCTAGCTACAGGGGTTGGCGGGGAGCTGTTTTTT. Residues: CASSLATGVGGELFF.

The chain recombines TRBV9 with TRBJ2-3; weak D call: TRBD2 (6 bases). Germline assignment: CDR1 SGDLS and CDR2 YYNGEE. V lost 0 bases to trimming and J lost 0 bases, with 8 bases between them. The length of the CDR3 is 15 residues. This CDR3 reads CASSVAGDSTDTQYF. In DNA, the CDR3 is TGTGCCAGCAGCGTAGCGGGGGATAGCACAGATACGCAGTATTTT.

This clone appeared once. V and J are TRBV19 and TRBJ2-1; no clear D. The CDR3 runs 12 residues. V was trimmed by 3 bases and J by 5 bases, leaving 5 bases between them. CDR1 LNHDA and CDR2 SQIVND come from the germline V gene (reference sequence). The CDR3 bases are TGTGCCAGTAGTATGAGTGACAATGAGCAGTTCTTC. Amino acids: CASSMSDNEQFF.